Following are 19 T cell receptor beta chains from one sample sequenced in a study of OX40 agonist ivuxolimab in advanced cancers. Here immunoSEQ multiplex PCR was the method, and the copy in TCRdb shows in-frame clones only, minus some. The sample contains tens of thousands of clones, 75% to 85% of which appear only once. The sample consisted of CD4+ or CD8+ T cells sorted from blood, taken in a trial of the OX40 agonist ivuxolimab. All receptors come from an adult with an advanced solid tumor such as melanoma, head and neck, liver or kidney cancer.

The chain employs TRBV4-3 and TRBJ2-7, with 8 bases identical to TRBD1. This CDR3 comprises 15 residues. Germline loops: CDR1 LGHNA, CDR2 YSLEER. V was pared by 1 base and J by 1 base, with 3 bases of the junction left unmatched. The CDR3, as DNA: TGCGCCAGCAGCCAAGGAACAGGGGGATCCTACGAGCAGTACTTC. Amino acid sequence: CASSQGTGGSYEQYF.

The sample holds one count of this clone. The CDR3 sequence is CASSPRGGNQETQYF. In DNA, the CDR3 is TGTGCCAGCAGCCCCCGCGGGGGGAACCAAGAGACCCAGTACTTC. The V call is TRBV4-2, the J call TRBJ2-5; 8 nucleotides line up with TRBD2. V trimming: 4 bases; J trimming: 0 bases; junction bases outside the gene matches: 4. The CDR3 is 15 amino acids. The V gene's germline CDR1 is LGHNA and CDR2 YNFKEQ.

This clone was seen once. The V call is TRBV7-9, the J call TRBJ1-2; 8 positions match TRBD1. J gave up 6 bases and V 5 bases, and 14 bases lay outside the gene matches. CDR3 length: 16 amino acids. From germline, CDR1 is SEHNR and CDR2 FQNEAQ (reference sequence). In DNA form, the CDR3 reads TGTGCCAGCAGCCTGGGGACAGGTCTCGATAAGGATGGCTACACCTTC. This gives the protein CASSLGTGLDKDGYTF. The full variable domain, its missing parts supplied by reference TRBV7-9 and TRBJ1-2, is DTGVSQNPRHKITKRGQNVTFRCDPISEHNRLYWYRQTLGQGPEFLTYFQNEAQLEKSRLLSDRFSAERPKGSFSTLEIQRTEQGDSAMYLCASSLGTGLDKDGYTFGSGTRLTVV.

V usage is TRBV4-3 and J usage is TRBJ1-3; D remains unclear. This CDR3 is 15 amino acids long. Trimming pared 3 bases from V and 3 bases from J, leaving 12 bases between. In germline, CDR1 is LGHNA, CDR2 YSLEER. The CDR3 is CASSQGFGVGNTIYF. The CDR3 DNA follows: TGCGCCAGCAGCCAGGGATTTGGGGTTGGAAACACCATATATTTT.

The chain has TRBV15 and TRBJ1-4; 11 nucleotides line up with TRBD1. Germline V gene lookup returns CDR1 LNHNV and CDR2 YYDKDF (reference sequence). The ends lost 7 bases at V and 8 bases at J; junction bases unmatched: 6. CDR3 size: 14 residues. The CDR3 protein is CATTTGTGGEKLFF. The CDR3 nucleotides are TGTGCCACCACCACCGGGACAGGGGGAGAAAAACTGTTTTTT.

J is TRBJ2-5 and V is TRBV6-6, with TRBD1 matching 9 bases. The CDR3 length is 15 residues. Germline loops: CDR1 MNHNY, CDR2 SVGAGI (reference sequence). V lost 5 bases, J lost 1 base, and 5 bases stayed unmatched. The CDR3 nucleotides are TGTGCCAGCAGTAGGACAGGGGCAACCCAAGAGACCCAGTACTTC. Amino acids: CASSRTGATQETQYF.

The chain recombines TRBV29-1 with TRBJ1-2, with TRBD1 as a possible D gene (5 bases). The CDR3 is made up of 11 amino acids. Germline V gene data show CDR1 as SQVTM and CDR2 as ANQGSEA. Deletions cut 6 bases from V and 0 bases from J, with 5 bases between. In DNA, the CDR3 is TGCAGCGTACAGGCTAACTATGGCTACACCTTC. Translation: CSVQANYGYTF. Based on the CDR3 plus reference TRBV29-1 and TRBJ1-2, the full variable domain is SAVISQKPSRDICQRGTSLTIQCQVDSQVTMMFWYRQQPGQSLTLIATANQGSEATYESGFVIDKFPISRPNLTFSTLTVSNMSPEDSSIYLCSVQANYGYTFGSGTRLTVV.

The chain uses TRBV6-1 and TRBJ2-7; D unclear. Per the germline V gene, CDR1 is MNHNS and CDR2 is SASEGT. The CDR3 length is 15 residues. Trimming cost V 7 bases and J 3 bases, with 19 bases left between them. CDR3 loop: CASMDLTKSGYEQYF. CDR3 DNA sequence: TGTGCCAGCATGGACCTCACTAAGTCCGGCTACGAGCAGTACTTC.

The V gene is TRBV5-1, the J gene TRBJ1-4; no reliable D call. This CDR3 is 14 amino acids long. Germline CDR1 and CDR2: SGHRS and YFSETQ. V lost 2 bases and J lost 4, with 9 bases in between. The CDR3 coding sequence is TGCGCCAGCAGCTTAGGCCCGAGTAATGAAAAACTGTTTTTT. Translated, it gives CASSLGPSNEKLFF.

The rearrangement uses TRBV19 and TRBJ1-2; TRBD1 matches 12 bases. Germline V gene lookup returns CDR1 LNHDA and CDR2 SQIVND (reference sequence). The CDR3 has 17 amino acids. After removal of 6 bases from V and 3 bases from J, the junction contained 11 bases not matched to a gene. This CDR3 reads CASRMRDRGRGDYGYTF. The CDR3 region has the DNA TGTGCCAGTAGAATGCGGGACAGGGGGCGAGGAGACTATGGCTACACCTTC.

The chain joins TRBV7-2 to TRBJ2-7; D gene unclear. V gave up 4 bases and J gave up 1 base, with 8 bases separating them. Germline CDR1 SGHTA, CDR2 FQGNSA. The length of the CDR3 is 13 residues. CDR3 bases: TGTGCCAGCAGCTCTCCCCCATCCTACGAGCAGTACTTC. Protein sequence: CASSSPPSYEQYF. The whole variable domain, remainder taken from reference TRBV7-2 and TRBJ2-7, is GAGVSQSPSNKVTEKGKDVELRCDPISGHTALYWYRQSLGQGLEFLIYFQGNSAPDKSGLPSDRFSAERTGGSVSTLTIQRTQQEDSAVYLCASSSPPSYEQYFGPGTRLTVT.

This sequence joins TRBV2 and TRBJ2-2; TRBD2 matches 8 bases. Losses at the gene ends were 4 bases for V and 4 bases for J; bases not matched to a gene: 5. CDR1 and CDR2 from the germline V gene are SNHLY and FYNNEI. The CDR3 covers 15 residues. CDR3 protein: CASSGDGGGTGELFF. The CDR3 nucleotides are TGTGCCAGCAGTGGGGACGGGGGGGGCACCGGGGAGCTGTTTTTT.

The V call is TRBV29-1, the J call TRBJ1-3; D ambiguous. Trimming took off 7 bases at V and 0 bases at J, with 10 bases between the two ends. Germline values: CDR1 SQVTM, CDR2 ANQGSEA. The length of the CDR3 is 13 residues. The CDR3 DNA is TGCAGCGCCATACACCGCTCTGGAAACACCATATATTTT. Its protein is CSAIHRSGNTIYF.

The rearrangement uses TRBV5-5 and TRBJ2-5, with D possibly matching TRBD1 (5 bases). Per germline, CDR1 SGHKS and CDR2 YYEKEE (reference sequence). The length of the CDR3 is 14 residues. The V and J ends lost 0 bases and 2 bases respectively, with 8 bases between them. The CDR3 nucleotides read TGTGCCAGCAGCTTGGTAACAGGACAAGAGACCCAGTACTTC. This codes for CASSLVTGQETQYF. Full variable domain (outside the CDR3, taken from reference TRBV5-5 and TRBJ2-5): DAGVTQSPTHLIKTRGQQVTLRCSPISGHKSVSWYQQVLGQGPQFIFQYYEKEERGRGNFPDRFSARQFPNYSSELNVNALLLGDSALYLCASSLVTGQETQYFGPGTRLLVL.

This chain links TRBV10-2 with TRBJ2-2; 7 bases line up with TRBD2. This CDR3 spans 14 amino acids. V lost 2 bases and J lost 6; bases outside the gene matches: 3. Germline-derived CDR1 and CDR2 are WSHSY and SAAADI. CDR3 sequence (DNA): TGCGCCAGCAGTGAGGTTCGGGGGGCCGGGGAGCTGTTTTTT. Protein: CASSEVRGAGELFF.

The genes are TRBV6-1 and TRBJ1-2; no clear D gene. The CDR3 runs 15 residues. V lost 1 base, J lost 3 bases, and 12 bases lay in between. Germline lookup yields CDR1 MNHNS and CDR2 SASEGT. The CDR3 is CASSEGRTGDYGYTF. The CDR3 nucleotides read TGTGCCAGCAGTGAAGGGCGTACGGGAGACTATGGCTACACCTTC.

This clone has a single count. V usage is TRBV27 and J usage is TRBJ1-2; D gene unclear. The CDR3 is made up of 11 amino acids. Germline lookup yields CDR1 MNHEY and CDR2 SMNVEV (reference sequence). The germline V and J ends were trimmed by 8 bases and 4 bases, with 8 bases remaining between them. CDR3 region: CASASPYGYTF. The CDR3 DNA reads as TGTGCCAGCGCTTCGCCCTATGGCTACACCTTC.

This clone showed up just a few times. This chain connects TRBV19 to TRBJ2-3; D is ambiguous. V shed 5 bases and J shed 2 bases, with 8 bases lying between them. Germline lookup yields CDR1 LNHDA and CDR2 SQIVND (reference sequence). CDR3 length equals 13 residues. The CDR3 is CASSGTITDTQYF. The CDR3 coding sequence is TGTGCCAGTAGTGGAACGATCACAGATACGCAGTATTTT.

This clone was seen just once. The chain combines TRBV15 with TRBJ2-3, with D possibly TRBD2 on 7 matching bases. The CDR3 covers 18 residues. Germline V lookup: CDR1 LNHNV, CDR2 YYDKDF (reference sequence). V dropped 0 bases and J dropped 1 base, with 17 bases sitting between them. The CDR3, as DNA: TGTGCCACCAGCAGAGATCGGTCGGGGGGCCGGGGCACAGATACGCAGTATTTT. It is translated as CATSRDRSGGRGTDTQYF.